This T cell receptor (beta chain) was captured by sequencing in a study of blood T cell repertoires in COVID-19 (TCRdb year 2020). Notes on the research overall: The collaborator samples originated in the United States, Italy and Spain and spanned the acute and convalescent phases of COVID-19. The material from the prospective study consisted of cDNA or gDNA derived from T cells, B-cell-depleted T cells, or PBMCs. Subjects who had been exposed to COVID-19, were actively infected with it, or had recovered from it provided the deeply sampled blood TCRbeta repertoires that made up the dataset. A freely available public database, intended as a resource for researchers studying the immune response to SARS-CoV-2, is where the repertoires were released. Samples were obtained from the ongoing ImmuneRACE study (first 160 participants) and from roughly 1,300 subjects provided by 6 global collaborators. The sample metadata nearly always contained a de-identified subject ID, COVID-19 status, age in years and sex. Where available, HLA class I and class II types were taken from metadata supplied by the sample provider and were not determined by assay-based typing.

Measured from the cysteine to the phenylalanine, the CDR3 is 15 residues long. Only the CDR3 DNA is retained, 45 bases long and in frame from the first base. The germline V gene encodes CDR1 DFQATT and CDR2 SNEGSKA (reference sequence). V loses 3 bases of germline sequence and J loses 1 base, and the interval between the two ends is 13 bases. The immunoSEQ Assay, a bias-controlled multiplex PCR, was used to amplify TCRbeta CDR3 regions from genomic DNA. The source study handled its data this way. The number of nucleated cells in each sample was estimated from the amplification of reference gene primers within the assay. To quantify the absolute abundance of each unique TCRbeta CDR3 rearrangement, sequence reads were collapsed and filtered. For each sample, productive Simpson clonality was calculated as the square root of Simpson's diversity index across productive rearrangements. In TCRdb, the immuneACCESS table is reduced to in-frame sequences with V and J assigned. These tables do not hold every clone; where another copy was compared, an unresolved V gene accounts for under half, and the others remain unexplained. V and J calls and clone size are copied from that table; D and trimming were computed from the DNA. For this sample there are 140,000 to 150,000 clones; roughly 78% appear just once. More than 5% of the sample belongs to the ten largest clones.

This clone was seen more than once but under ten times. Its antigen is unknown. The input lacks base qualities; no much larger clone sits a single base away. On the study overall, not on this receptor specifically: The amount of clinical and demographic metadata varied by source and participant and was provided uncurated.

In the prospective study, participants were about 18 to 95 years old, resided in 24 geographic areas of the United States, and were enrolled through a virtual design. In the prospective study, cohorts were assigned on the basis of participant-reported clinical history obtained from a screening survey and a study questionnaire. Recovered participants in ImmuneRACE Cohort 3 were defined as having two consecutive negative NP/OP PCR tests, clearance from a healthcare professional, or resolution of symptoms. Each participant in the prospective study had whole blood, serum and a nasopharyngeal or oropharyngeal swab collected by mobile phlebotomists. Additional blood draws and questionnaires over an approximately 2-month period could optionally be provided by prospective study participants. Before DNA extraction, prospective study blood samples were shipped either frozen or at room temperature.

The sequenced sample was PBMCs or T cells enriched from blood (not recorded which). The chain is assembled from TRBV20-1 and TRBJ1-5; the D gene is unclear. The origin of this receptor is a woman between 50 and 59 years old who had recovered from COVID-19. The DNA is TGCAGTGCTAGTTTGGCAGTTCTCAGCAATCAGCCCCAGCATTTT. Translated, this is CSASLAVLSNQPQHF.